This T cell receptor (beta chain) came from a study of blood T cell repertoires in COVID-19. V shed 3 bases, J shed 3 bases, and the junction held 4 bases outside the gene matches. Per the germline V gene, CDR1 is SGHAT and CDR2 is FQNNGV. This CDR3 is built from 15 residues. Sequenced by immunoSEQ multiplex PCR; TCRdb stores in-frame clones only, minus some. Among about 220,000 clones, around 84% were seen once, and the ten largest hold around 3%. The chain recombines TRBV11-2 with TRBJ2-3, with TRBD2 identical over 9 bases. This receptor was obtained from a man aged 50 or older who had recovered from COVID-19. Sequencing used peripheral blood. The CDR3 loop is CASSFLAGVTDTQYF. In DNA form, the CDR3 reads TGTGCCAGCAGCTTTTTAGCGGGAGTGACAGATACGCAGTATTTT.